These 10 T cell receptor beta chains were sequenced from one sample in a study of blood T cells in healthy people across ages. The use of a sample-barcoded 5' primer and a J-beta primer mix characterized a second PCR of about 6 to 11 cycles. Via MiXCR, TCRdb re-called the 5' RACE reads, giving one row per CDR3 protein. The table shows around 870,000 distinct CDR3 sequences, with under 30% occurring only once. Sequenced: blood. These receptor sequences come from an elderly woman in good health.

The sample holds a few counts of this clonotype. The rearrangement uses TRBV10-3 and TRBJ2-2, with 8 bases fitting TRBD2. The CDR3 totals 21 residues. CDR1 is ENHRY and CDR2 is SYGVKD in the germline V gene. V lost 2 bases and J lost 1; bases outside the gene matches: 18. In DNA form, the CDR3 reads TGTGCCATCAGTGAGGCCGGTTTGGCCGGGGCGGGGGGACTGAACACCGGGGAGCTGTTTTTT. It is translated as CAISEAGLAGAGGLNTGELFF.

The V and J genes are TRBV30 and TRBJ1-1; no clear D gene. V was clipped by 0 bases and J by 1 base, with 9 bases between them. This CDR3 spans 14 amino acids. Germline CDR1 and CDR2: GTSNPN and SVGIG (reference sequence). CDR3 protein: CAWSVGGPNTEAFF. CDR3 nucleotides: TGTGCCTGGAGTGTAGGAGGGCCGAACACTGAAGCTTTCTTT.

This clonotype was recorded many times. The gene calls are TRBV4-3 and TRBJ2-3, with 9 bases identical to TRBD2. The germline V gene has CDR1 LGHNA and CDR2 YSLEER. V lost 4 bases and J lost 2; bases outside the gene matches: 10. CDR3 length: 17 amino acids. As DNA, the CDR3 is TGCGCCAGCAGCCGGACCACGAGCGGGGGGCTCACAGATACGCAGTATTTT. Its translation: CASSRTTSGGLTDTQYF.

This clonotype has ten or more counts. The J gene is TRBJ2-3, the V gene TRBV20-1; D might be TRBD1 (6 bases). Germline V lookup: CDR1 DFQATT, CDR2 SNEGSKA (reference sequence). Trimming left V 0 bases short and J 5 bases short, with 21 bases between. The CDR3 totals 17 residues. Written as DNA, the CDR3 is TGCAGTGCTAGAGATCGTGCAGGGGCAAATATGGAAGATACGCAGTATTTT. It encodes CSARDRAGANMEDTQYF.

As concerns this clonotype: One base away lies a much larger clone, so this may be a sequencing read error. V usage is TRBV15 and J usage is TRBJ1-5; a possible D gene is TRBD1 (6 bases). The CDR3 length is 16 residues. V lost 0 bases and J 7 bases, leaving 16 bases between the germline ends. From germline, CDR1 is LNHNV and CDR2 YYDKDF (reference sequence). The CDR3 DNA follows: TGTGCCACCAGCAGAGAGCGACAGGAATTTCGACAGCCCCAGCATTTT. Translation: CATSRERQEFRQPQHF.

This clonotype was seen many times. V and J are TRBV7-6 and TRBJ2-7; TRBD1 agrees at 9 bases. The CDR3 runs to 15 residues. Germline trimming cut 1 base from V and 4 bases from J; bases unmatched to any gene: 5. Germline values: CDR1 SGHVS, CDR2 FNYEAQ. In DNA form, the CDR3 reads TGTGCCAGCAGCTTAGAAGGACAGGGGACGTACGAGCAGTACTTC. Translating it yields CASSLEGQGTYEQYF. Using reference TRBV7-6 and TRBJ2-7 for the parts outside the CDR3, the full variable domain is GAGVSQSPRYKVTKRGQDVALRCDPISGHVSLYWYRQALGQGPEFLTYFNYEAQQDKSGLPNDRFSAERPEGSISTLTIQRTEQRDSAMYRCASSLEGQGTYEQYFGPGTRLTVT.

Many counts were recorded for this clonotype. This chain joins TRBV6-2 or TRBV6-3 and TRBJ2-3, with D hard to call. The CDR3 is 12 residues long. Trimming removed 5 bases from V and 2 bases from J, with 5 bases in between. Germline lookup yields CDR1 MNHEY and CDR2 SVGEGT. The CDR3 sequence is CASSGNTDTQYF. CDR3 nucleotides: TGTGCCAGCAGTGGAAACACAGATACGCAGTATTTT.

The V and J genes are TRBV7-2 and TRBJ2-7, with TRBD1 matching 7 bases. The CDR3 consists of 17 residues. The germline V gene encodes CDR1 SGHTA and CDR2 FQGNSA. V shed 0 bases and J 0 bases; nucleotides not matched to a gene: 8. CDR3 protein: CASSLAVGEGASYEQYF. The CDR3 nucleotides read TGTGCCAGCAGCTTAGCTGTAGGCGAGGGGGCCTCCTACGAGCAGTACTTC.

The chain combines TRBV7-2 with TRBJ2-7, with 11 positions matching TRBD2. The germline V gene encodes CDR1 SGHTA and CDR2 FQGNSA. The junction had 8 bases not matched to a gene; V was cut back by 5 bases and J by 5 bases. The CDR3 is made up of 15 amino acids. The CDR3 DNA follows: TGTGCCAGCAGCCTGACTAGCGGGGCCAGCGACGAGCAGTACTTC. Its protein product is CASSLTSGASDEQYF.

This clonotype was seen many times. The chain recombines TRBV4-2 with TRBJ2-5; either TRBD1 or TRBD2 may fit D (5 bases each). V lost 0 bases, J lost 4 bases, and 15 bases lay in between. The V gene's germline CDR1 is LGHNA and CDR2 YNFKEQ. This CDR3 spans 16 amino acids. The CDR3 is CASSQDPPGTGETQYF. The CDR3 nucleotides are TGTGCCAGCAGCCAAGACCCCCCGGGGACGGGAGAGACCCAGTACTTC.